One sample yielded the 3 T cell receptor beta chains listed below, sequenced in a study of response to subunit inactivated influenza vaccine. TCRdb called the RT-PCR reads again in MiXCR, with one record for every CDR3 protein. The sample consists of 150,000 to 200,000 distinct CDR3 sequences, about 10% of them appearing once. The specimen comprised CD8+ T cells sorted from PBMCs, sampled around 2 years after vaccination. All receptors derive from a man between 50 and 75 years old who received an inactivated influenza vaccine.

This clonotype was seen more than once but under ten times. V is TRBV24-1 and J is TRBJ2-2; D is perhaps TRBD1 (6 bases). CDR3 length equals 14 residues. Germline lookup yields CDR1 KGHDR and CDR2 SFDVKD. Trimming stripped 8 bases from V and 3 bases from J, with 12 bases between. CDR3: CATTGTSDTGELFF. The CDR3 bases are TGTGCCACCACCGGGACAAGCGACACCGGGGAGCTGTTTTTT.

V and J are TRBV7-9 and TRBJ1-1; D is unresolved. The CDR3 is made up of 12 amino acids. The V gene's germline CDR1 is SEHNR and CDR2 FQNEAQ (reference sequence). V was shortened by 5 bases and J by 0 bases, with 4 bases between the two germline ends. This CDR3 is CASSILNTEAFF. DNA for the CDR3: TGTGCCAGCAGCATCTTGAACACTGAAGCTTTCTTT.

There are a few counts of this clonotype. This chain's CDR3 is CASSLGQYYSNQPQHF. The DNA of the CDR3 is TGTGCCAGCAGTCTGGGACAATACTATAGCAATCAGCCCCAGCATTTT. The rearrangement joins TRBV12-3 or TRBV12-4 to TRBJ1-5; D perhaps matches TRBD1 (6 bases). The CDR3 runs 16 residues. V was clipped by 5 bases and J by 0 bases, with 14 bases between them.